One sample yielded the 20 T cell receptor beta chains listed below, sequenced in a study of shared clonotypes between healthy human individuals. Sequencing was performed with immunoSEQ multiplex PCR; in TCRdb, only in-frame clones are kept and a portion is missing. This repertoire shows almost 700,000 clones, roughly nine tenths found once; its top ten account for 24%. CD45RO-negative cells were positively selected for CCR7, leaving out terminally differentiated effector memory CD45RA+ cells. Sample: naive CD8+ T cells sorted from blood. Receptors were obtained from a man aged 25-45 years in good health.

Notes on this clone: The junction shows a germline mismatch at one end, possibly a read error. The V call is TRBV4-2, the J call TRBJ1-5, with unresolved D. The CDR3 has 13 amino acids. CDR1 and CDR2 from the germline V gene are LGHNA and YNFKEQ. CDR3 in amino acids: CASSQEVPDPRFF. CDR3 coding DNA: TGTGCCAGCAGCCAAGAAGTCCCGGACCCCCGGTTTTTT.

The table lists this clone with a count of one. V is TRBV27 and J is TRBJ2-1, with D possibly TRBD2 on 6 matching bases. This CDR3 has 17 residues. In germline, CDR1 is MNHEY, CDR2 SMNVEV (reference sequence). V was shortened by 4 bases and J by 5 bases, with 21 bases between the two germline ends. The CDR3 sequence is CASSSYSVGGRHNEQFF. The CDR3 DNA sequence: TGTGCCAGCAGTTCCTACTCCGTGGGGGGTAGGCACAATGAGCAGTTCTTC.

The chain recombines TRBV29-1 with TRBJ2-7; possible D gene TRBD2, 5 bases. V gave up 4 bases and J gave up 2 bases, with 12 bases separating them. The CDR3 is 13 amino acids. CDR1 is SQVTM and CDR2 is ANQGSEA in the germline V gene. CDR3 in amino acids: CSVVGGPPYEQYF. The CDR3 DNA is TGCAGCGTTGTAGGAGGCCCTCCCTACGAGCAGTACTTC.

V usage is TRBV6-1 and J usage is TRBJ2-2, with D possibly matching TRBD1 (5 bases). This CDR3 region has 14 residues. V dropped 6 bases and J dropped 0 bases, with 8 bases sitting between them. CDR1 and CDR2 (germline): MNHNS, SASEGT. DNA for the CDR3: TGTGCCAGCAGCCAGGGCGCGAACACCGGGGAGCTGTTTTTT. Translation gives CASSQGANTGELFF.

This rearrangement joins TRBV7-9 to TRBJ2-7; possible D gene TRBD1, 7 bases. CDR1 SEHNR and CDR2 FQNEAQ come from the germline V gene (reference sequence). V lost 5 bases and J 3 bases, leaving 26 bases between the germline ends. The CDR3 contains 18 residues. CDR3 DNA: TGTGCCAGCAGCGAGACAGGGAGGTCTTCTAGGGAAAGCTACGAGCAGTACTTC. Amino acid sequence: CASSETGRSSRESYEQYF.

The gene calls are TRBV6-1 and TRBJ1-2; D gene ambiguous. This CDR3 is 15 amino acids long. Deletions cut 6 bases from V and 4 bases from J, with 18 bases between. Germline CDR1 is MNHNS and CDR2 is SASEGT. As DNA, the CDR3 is TGTGCCAGCAGGGATGGGGAGGGCAGCTCCTATGGCTACACCTTC. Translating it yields CASRDGEGSSYGYTF.

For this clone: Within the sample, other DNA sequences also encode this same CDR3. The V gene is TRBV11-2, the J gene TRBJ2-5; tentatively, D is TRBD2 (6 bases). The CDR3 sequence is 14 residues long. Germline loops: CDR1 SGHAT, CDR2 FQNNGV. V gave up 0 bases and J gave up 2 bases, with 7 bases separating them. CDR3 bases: TGTGCCAGCAGCTTAGACGGGGGTCAAGAGACCCAGTACTTC. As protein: CASSLDGGQETQYF.

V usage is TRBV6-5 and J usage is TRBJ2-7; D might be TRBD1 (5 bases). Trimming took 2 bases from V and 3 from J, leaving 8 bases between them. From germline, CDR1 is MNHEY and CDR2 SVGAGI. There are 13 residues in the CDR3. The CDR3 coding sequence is TGTGCCAGCAGTTACGCCAGGGACTACGAGCAGTACTTC. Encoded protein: CASSYARDYEQYF.

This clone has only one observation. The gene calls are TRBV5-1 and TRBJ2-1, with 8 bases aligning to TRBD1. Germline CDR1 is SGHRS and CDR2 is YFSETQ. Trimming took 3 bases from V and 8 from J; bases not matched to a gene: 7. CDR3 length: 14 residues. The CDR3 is CASSSRTGWDEQFF. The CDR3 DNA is TGCGCCAGCAGCTCAAGGACAGGGTGGGATGAGCAGTTCTTC.

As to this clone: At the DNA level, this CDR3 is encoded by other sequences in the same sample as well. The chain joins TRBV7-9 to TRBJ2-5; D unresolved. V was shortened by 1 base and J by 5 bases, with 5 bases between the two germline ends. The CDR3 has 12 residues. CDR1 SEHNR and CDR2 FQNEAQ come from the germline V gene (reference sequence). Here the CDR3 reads CASSLVAETQYF. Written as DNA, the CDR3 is TGTGCCAGCAGCTTAGTGGCGGAGACCCAGTACTTC.

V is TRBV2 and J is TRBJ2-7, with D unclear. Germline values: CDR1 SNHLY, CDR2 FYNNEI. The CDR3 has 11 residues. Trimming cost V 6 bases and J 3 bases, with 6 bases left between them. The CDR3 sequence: CASRYNYEQYF. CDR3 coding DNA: TGTGCCAGCAGATACAACTACGAGCAGTACTTC.

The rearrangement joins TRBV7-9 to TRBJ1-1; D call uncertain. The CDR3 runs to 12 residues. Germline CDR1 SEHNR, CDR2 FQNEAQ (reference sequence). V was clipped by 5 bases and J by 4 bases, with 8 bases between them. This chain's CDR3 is CASSASITEAFF. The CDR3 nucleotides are TGTGCCAGCAGCGCATCGATCACTGAAGCTTTCTTT.

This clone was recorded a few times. CDR3 sequence reads: CASRLRDSPFEEQFF. In DNA form, the CDR3 reads TGTGCCAGCAGGCTCCGGGACAGCCCTTTCGAGGAGCAGTTCTTC. The rearrangement joins TRBV6-4 to TRBJ2-1; TRBD1 matches at 7 bases. Germline loops: CDR1 MRHNA, CDR2 SNTAGT. Losses at the gene ends were 6 bases for V and 10 bases for J; bases not matched to a gene: 15. The CDR3 covers 15 residues.

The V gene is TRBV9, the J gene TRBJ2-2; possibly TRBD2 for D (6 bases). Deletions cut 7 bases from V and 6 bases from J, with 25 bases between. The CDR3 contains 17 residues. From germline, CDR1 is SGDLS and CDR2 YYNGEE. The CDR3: CASGLRVSSGEAGELFF. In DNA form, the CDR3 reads TGTGCCAGCGGTCTCCGGGTCTCGTCGGGGGAAGCCGGGGAGCTGTTTTTT. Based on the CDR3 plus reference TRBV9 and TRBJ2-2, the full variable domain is DSGVTQTPKHLITATGQRVTLRCSPRSGDLSVYWYQQSLDQGLQFLIQYYNGEERAKGNILERFSAQQFPDLHSELNLSSLELGDSALYFCASGLRVSSGEAGELFFGEGSRLTVL.

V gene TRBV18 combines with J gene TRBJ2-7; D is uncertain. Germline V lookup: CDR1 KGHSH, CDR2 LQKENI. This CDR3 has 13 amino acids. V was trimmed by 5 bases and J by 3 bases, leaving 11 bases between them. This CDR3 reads CASSDTFVYEQYF. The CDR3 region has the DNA TGTGCCAGCTCAGACACCTTCGTCTACGAGCAGTACTTC.

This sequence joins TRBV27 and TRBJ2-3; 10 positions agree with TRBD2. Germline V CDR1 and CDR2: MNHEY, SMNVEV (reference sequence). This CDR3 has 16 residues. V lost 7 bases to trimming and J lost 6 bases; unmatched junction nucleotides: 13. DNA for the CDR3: TGTGCCAGCACCTCTCTCCCTAGCGGGAGAGGGGATACGCAGTATTTT. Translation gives CASTSLPSGRGDTQYF.

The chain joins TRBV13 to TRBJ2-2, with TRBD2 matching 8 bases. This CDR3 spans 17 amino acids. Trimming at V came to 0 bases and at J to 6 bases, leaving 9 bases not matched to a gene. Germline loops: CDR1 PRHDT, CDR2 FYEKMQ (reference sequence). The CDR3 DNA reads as TGTGCCAGCAGCTTAGGCCTAATCCGGGAGGGGCCCGGGGAGCTGTTTTTT. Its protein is CASSLGLIREGPGELFF. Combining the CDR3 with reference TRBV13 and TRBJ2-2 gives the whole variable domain AAGVIQSPRHLIKEKRETATLKCYPIPRHDTVYWYQQGPGQDPQFLISFYEKMQSDKGSIPDRFSAQQFSDYHSELNMSSLELGDSALYFCASSLGLIREGPGELFFGEGSRLTVL.

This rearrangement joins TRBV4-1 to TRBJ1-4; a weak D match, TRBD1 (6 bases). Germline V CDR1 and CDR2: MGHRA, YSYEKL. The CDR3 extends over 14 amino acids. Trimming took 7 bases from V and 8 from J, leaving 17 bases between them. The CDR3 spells CASTPPGVREKLFF. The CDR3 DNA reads TGCGCCAGCACCCCGCCAGGGGTGAGGGAAAAACTGTTTTTT.

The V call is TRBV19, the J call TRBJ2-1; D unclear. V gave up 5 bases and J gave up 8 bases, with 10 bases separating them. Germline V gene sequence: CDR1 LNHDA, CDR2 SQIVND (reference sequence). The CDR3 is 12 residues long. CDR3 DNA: TGTGCCAGTAGTCTCCGTATCGATGAGCAGTTCTTC. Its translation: CASSLRIDEQFF.

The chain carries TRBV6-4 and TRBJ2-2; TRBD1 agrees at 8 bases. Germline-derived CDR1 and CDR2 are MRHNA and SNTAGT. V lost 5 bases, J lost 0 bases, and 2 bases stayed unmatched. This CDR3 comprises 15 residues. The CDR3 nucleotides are TGTGCCAGCAGTCCACAGGGGGCGAACACCGGGGAGCTGTTTTTT. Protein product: CASSPQGANTGELFF.